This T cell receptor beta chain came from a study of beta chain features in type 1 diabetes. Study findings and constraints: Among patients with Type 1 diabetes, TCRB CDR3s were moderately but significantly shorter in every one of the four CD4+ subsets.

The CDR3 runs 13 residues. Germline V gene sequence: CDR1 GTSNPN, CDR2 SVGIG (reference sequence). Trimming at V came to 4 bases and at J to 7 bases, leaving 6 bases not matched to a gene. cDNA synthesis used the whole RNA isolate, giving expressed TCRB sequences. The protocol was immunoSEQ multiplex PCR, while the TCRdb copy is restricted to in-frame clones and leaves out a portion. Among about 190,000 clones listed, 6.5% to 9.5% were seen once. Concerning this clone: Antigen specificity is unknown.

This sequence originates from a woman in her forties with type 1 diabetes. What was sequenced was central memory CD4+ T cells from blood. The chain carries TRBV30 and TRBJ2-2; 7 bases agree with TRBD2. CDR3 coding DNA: TGTGCCTGGACGGCGGGGGTGGACGGGGAGCTGTTTTTT. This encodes CAWTAGVDGELFF.